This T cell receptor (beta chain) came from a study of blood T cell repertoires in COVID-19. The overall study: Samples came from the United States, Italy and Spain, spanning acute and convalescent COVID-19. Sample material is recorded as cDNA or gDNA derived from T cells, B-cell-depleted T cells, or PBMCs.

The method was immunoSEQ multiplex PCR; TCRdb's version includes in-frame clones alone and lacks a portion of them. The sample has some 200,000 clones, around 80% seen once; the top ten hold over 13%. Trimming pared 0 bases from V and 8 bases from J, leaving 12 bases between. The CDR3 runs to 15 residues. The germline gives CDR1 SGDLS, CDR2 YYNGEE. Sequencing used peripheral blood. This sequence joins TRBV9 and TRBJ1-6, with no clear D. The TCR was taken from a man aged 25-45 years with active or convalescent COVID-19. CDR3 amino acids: CASSVDGAAHSPLHF. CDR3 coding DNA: TGTGCCAGCAGCGTAGATGGCGCGGCCCATTCACCCCTCCACTTT.